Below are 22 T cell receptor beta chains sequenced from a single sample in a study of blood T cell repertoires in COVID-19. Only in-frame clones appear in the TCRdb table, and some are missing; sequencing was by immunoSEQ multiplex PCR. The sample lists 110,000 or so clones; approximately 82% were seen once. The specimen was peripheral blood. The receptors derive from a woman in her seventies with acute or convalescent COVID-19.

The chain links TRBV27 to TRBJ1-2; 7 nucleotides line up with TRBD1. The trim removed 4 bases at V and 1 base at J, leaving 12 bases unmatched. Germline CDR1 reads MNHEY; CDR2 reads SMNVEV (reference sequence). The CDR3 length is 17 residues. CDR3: CASSSLRWDSYNYGYTF. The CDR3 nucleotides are TGTGCCAGCAGTTCCCTTCGGTGGGACAGCTATAACTATGGCTACACCTTC.

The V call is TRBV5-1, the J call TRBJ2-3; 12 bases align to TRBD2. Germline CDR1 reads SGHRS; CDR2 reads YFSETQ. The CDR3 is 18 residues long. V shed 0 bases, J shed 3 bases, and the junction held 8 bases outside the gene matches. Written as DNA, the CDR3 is TGCGCCAGCAGCTTGGCCTCCCGGACTAGCGGGGCAACAGATACGCAGTATTTT. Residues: CASSLASRTSGATDTQYF.

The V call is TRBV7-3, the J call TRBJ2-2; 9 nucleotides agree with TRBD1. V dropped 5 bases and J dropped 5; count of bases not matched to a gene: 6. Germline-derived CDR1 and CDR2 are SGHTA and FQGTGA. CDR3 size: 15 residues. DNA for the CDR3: TGTGCCAGCAGCCTCGGGACAGGGAGGACCGGGGAGCTGTTTTTT. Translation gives CASSLGTGRTGELFF.

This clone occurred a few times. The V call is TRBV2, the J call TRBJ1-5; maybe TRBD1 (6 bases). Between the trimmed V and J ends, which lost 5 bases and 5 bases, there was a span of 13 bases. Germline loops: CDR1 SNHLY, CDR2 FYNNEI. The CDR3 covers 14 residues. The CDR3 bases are TGTGCCAGCAGTCTGACAGGTTCTCATCAGCCCCAGCATTTT. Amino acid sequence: CASSLTGSHQPQHF.

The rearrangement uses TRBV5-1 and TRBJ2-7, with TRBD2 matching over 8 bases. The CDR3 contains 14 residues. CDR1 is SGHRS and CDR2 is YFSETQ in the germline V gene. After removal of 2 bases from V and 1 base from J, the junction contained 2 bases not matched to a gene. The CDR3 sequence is CASSLTSGSYEQYF. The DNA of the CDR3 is TGCGCCAGCAGCTTAACTAGCGGTTCCTACGAGCAGTACTTC.

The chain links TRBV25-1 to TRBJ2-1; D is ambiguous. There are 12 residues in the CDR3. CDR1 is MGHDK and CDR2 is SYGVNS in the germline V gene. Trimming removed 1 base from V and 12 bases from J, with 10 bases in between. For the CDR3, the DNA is TGTGCCAGCAGTGAATCCGAACACCGGCAGTTCTTC. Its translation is CASSESEHRQFF.

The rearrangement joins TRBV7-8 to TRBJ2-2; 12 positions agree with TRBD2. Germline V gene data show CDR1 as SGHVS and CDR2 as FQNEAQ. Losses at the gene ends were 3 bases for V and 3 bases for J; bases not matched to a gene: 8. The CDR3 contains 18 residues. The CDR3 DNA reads TGTGCCAGCAGCTTGACCACTAGCGGGGGGCGGGACACCGGGGAGCTGTTTTTT. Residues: CASSLTTSGGRDTGELFF.

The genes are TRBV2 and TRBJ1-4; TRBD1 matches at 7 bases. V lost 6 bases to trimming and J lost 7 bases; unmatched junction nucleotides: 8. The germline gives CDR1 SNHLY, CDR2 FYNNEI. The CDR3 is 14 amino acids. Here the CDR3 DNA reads TGTGCCAGCAGGCTCAGGGGGGTTAGTGAAAAACTGTTTTTT. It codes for CASRLRGVSEKLFF. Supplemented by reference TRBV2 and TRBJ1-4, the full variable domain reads EPEVTQTPSHQVTQMGQEVILRCVPISNHLYFYWYRQILGQKVEFLVSFYNNEISEKSEIFDDQFSVERPDGSNFTLKIRSTKLEDSAMYFCASRLRGVSEKLFFGSGTQLSVL.

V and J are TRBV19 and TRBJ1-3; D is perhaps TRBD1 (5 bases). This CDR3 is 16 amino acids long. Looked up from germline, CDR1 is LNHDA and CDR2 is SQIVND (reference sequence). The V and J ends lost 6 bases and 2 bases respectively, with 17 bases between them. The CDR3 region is CASRRGDTSPGNTIYF. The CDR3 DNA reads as TGTGCCAGTAGAAGGGGCGACACCAGTCCTGGAAACACCATATATTTT. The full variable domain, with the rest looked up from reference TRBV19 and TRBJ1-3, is DGGITQSPKYLFRKEGQNVTLSCEQNLNHDAMYWYRQDPGQGLRLIYYSQIVNDFQKGDIAEGYSVSREKKESFPLTVTSAQKNPTAFYLCASRRGDTSPGNTIYFGEGSWLTVV.

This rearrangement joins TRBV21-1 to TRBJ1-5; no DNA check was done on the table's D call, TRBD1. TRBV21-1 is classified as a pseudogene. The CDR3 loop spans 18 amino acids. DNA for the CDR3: TGTGCCAGCAGCAAAGTCCCCCTCAAGAACAGGGGCAATCAGCCCCAGCATTTT. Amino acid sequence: CASSKVPLKNRGNQPQHF.

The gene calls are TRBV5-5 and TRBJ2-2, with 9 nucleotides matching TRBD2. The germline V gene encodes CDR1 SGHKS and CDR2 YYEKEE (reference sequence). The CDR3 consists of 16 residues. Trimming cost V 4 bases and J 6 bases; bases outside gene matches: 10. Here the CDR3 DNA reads TGTGCCAGCAGCCGTCAGGGCGGGGGGGACGCCGGGGAGCTGTTTTTT. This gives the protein CASSRQGGGDAGELFF. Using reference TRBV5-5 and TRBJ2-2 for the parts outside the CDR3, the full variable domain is DAGVTQSPTHLIKTRGQQVTLRCSPISGHKSVSWYQQVLGQGPQFIFQYYEKEERGRGNFPDRFSARQFPNYSSELNVNALLLGDSALYLCASSRQGGGDAGELFFGEGSRLTVL.

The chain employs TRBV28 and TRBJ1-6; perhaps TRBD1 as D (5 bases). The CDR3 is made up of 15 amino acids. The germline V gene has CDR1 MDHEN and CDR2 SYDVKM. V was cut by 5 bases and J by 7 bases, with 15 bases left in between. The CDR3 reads CASSPGTAGNSPLHF. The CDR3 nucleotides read TGTGCCAGCAGTCCCGGGACTGCGGGCAATTCACCCCTCCACTTT.

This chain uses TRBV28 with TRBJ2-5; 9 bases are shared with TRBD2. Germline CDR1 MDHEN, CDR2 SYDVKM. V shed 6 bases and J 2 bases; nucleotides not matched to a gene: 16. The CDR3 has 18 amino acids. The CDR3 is CASRAPGLAIGPQETQYF. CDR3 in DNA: TGTGCCAGCAGGGCCCCCGGACTAGCGATAGGCCCACAAGAGACCCAGTACTTC.

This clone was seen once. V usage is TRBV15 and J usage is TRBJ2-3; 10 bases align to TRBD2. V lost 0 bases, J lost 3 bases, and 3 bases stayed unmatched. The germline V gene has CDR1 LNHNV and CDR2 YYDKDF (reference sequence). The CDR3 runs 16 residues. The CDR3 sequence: CATSRDVLAGTDTQYF. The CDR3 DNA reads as TGTGCCACCAGCAGAGATGTACTAGCGGGGACAGATACGCAGTATTTT.

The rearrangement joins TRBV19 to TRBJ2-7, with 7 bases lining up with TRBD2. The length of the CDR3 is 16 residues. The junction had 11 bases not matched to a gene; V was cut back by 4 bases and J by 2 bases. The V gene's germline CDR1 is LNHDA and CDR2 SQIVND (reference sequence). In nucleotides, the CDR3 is TGTGCCAGTAGTAAGGGGCAGGGAGGGTACGCCTACGAGCAGTACTTC. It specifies CASSKGQGGYAYEQYF.

The DNA of the CDR3 is TGTGCCAGCAGTTTACTTCGGGGGGAAGCTTTCTTT. Translating gives CASSLLRGEAFF. The V call is TRBV28, the J call TRBJ1-1; TRBD1 is a possible D gene (5 bases). Trimming left V 2 bases short and J 8 bases short, with 9 bases between. Germline loops: CDR1 MDHEN, CDR2 SYDVKM. There are 12 residues in the CDR3.

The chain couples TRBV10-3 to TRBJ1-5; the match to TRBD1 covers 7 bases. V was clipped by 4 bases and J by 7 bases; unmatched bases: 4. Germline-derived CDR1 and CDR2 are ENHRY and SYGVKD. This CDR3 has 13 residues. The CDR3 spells CAISVTGEQPQHF. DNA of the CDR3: TGTGCCATCAGTGTAACAGGGGAACAGCCCCAGCATTTT.

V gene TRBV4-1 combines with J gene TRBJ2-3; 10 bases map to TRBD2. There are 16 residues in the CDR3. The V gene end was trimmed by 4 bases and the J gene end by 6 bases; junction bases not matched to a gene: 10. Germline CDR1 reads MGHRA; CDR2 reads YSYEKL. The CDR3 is CASSRQSGRAVDTQYF. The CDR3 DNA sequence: TGCGCCAGCAGCCGCCAAAGCGGGAGGGCCGTGGATACGCAGTATTTT.

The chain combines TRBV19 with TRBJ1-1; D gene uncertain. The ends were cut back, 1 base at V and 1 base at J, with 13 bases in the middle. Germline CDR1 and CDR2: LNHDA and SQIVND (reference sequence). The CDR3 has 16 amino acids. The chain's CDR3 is CASSIGGSGGNTEAFF. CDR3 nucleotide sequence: TGTGCCAGTAGTATAGGCGGTAGTGGCGGGAACACTGAAGCTTTCTTT.

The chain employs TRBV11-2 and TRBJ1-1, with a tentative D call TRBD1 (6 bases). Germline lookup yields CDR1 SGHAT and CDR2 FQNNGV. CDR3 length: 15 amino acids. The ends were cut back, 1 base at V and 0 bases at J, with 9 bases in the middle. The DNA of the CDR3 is TGTGCCAGCAGCTTAGCGGGACACCTGAACACTGAAGCTTTCTTT. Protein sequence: CASSLAGHLNTEAFF.

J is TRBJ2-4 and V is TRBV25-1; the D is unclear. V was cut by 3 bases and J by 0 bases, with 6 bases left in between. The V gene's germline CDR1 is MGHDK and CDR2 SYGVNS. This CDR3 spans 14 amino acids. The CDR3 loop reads CASSDKLAKNIQYF. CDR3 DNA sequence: TGTGCCAGCAGTGACAAACTAGCCAAAAACATTCAGTACTTC.

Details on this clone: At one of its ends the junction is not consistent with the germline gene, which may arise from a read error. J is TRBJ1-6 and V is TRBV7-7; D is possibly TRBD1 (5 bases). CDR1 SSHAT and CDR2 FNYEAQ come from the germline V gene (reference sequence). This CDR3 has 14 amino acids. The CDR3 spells CASSFDSVNSPLHF. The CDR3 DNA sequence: TGTGCTAGCAGCTTTGACAGTGTTAATTCACCCCTCCACTTT.